The 20 T cell receptor beta chains below all came from one sample that was sequenced in a study of beta chain features in type 1 diabetes. Expressed TCRB transcripts were sequenced because the entire RNA isolate underwent reverse transcription. The repertoire was sequenced with immunoSEQ multiplex PCR; TCRdb's copy has only in-frame clones and lacks some. The sample carries approximately 600,000 clones, roughly an eighth recorded once. These TCRs' antigens remain unknown. Whole-study findings and limits: Shortening of TCRB CDR3s, moderate but significant, appeared in all four CD4+ subsets of Type 1 diabetes patients.

The sample consisted of naive CD4+ T cells from blood. The receptors originated from a man aged 25-45 years with type 1 diabetes.

Turning to this clone: This same CDR3 is encoded by further DNA sequences in the sample. The chain employs TRBV9 and TRBJ2-1, with a tentative D call TRBD2 (6 bases). Trimming shortened V by 2 bases and J by 1 base, and 7 bases separated the two germline ends. The germline V gene has CDR1 SGDLS and CDR2 YYNGEE. This CDR3 has 14 residues. The CDR3 DNA reads as TGTGCCAGCAGCGTGCGGGGATCCTACAATGAGCAGTTCTTC. Translation gives CASSVRGSYNEQFF.

This clone was detected only a few times. V gene TRBV28 combines with J gene TRBJ1-2; unclear D gene. Germline assignment: CDR1 MDHEN and CDR2 SYDVKM. V gave up 5 bases and J gave up 5 bases, with 9 bases separating them. This CDR3 region has 12 residues. In nucleotides, the CDR3 is TGTGCCAGCAGTATGGACGGATATGGCTACACCTTC. This encodes CASSMDGYGYTF.

This clone was seen a few times. The rearrangement joins TRBV9 to TRBJ1-4; D is ambiguous. CDR1 is SGDLS, CDR2 YYNGEE, per germline. This CDR3 spans 19 amino acids. V was clipped by 4 bases and J by 0 bases, with 22 bases between them. The CDR3 here is CASSSRRRNRIATNEKLFF. The CDR3 nucleotides read TGTGCCAGCAGCTCCCGTAGGAGGAACCGGATTGCAACTAATGAAAAACTGTTTTTT.

The V call is TRBV4-2, the J call TRBJ1-2; D remains ambiguous. The V gene's germline CDR1 is LGHNA and CDR2 YNFKEQ. The V gene lost 1 base and the J gene lost 7 bases, with 13 bases spanning the gap. The CDR3 covers 14 residues. DNA of the CDR3: TGTGCCAGCAGCCAAGGCGACTCCCGCGGTGGCTACACCTTC. Its translation: CASSQGDSRGGYTF.

The chain couples TRBV5-1 to TRBJ2-5; 8 nucleotides match TRBD1. CDR1 SGHRS and CDR2 YFSETQ come from the germline V gene. This CDR3 has 16 amino acids. V gave up 5 bases and J gave up 4 bases; unmatched junction bases: 13. The CDR3 loop is CASSSAGGNGRETQYF. CDR3 sequence (DNA): TGCGCCAGCAGTTCGGCAGGGGGCAATGGGAGAGAGACCCAGTACTTC.

This clone was seen a handful of times. This sequence joins TRBV6-6 and TRBJ2-3; a weak D match, TRBD2 (6 bases). Germline CDR1 and CDR2: MNHNY and SVGAGI (reference sequence). V lost 7 bases to trimming and J lost 4 bases, with 15 bases between them. CDR3 length: 14 residues. CDR3 in amino acids: CASTLPGVADTQYF. CDR3 DNA sequence: TGTGCCAGCACCCTACCGGGGGTCGCAGATACGCAGTATTTT.

This clone was recorded a few times. The chain has TRBV6-1 and TRBJ2-1; D is unresolved. Trimming left V 1 base short and J 5 bases short, with 6 bases between. The CDR3 covers 13 residues. CDR1 is MNHNS and CDR2 is SASEGT in the germline V gene. The CDR3 DNA follows: TGTGCCAGCAGTGAAGTGGGGAACAATGAGCAGTTCTTC. The encoded protein is CASSEVGNNEQFF.

This clone appeared a few times. J is TRBJ2-7 and V is TRBV5-1; TRBD1 matches 10 bases. CDR3 size: 15 residues. After removal of 4 bases from V and 4 bases from J, the junction contained 8 bases not matched to a gene. Germline values: CDR1 SGHRS, CDR2 YFSETQ. CDR3 region: CASSDRTGGSYEQYF. In DNA form, the CDR3 reads TGCGCCAGCAGCGACCGGACAGGGGGGTCGTACGAGCAGTACTTC. The variable domain in full, completed from reference TRBV5-1 and TRBJ2-7, reads KAGVTQTPRYLIKTRGQQVTLSCSPISGHRSVSWYQQTPGQGLQFLFEYFSETQRNKGNFPGRFSGRQFSNSRSEMNVSTLELGDSALYLCASSDRTGGSYEQYFGPGTRLTVT.

The V gene is TRBV7-9, the J gene TRBJ1-1; D may be TRBD1 (5 bases). CDR3 length: 12 amino acids. Germline V gene sequence: CDR1 SEHNR, CDR2 FQNEAQ (reference sequence). V was cut by 6 bases and J by 7 bases, with 12 bases left in between. Written as DNA, the CDR3 is TGTGCCAGCAGGCCGGGGGGAGATGAAGCTTTCTTT. Translation: CASRPGGDEAFF.

This chain connects TRBV9 to TRBJ2-2; 10 positions agree with TRBD1. After removal of 1 base from V and 0 bases from J, the junction contained 3 bases not matched to a gene. CDR1 is SGDLS, CDR2 YYNGEE, per germline. The CDR3 runs 17 residues. As DNA, the CDR3 is TGTGCCAGCAGCGTATGGACAGGGGGTGCGAACACCGGGGAGCTGTTTTTT. It is translated as CASSVWTGGANTGELFF.

This clone was counted a few times. The genes are TRBV11-3 and TRBJ2-3, with TRBD1 matching over 7 bases. Trimming cost V 3 bases and J 2 bases; bases outside gene matches: 2. The germline V gene encodes CDR1 SGHNT and CDR2 YENEEA. There are 14 residues in the CDR3. In DNA form, the CDR3 reads TGTGCCAGCAGCTTCGGACAGGACACAGATACGCAGTATTTT. Its translation is CASSFGQDTDTQYF.

This clone was found once. The CDR3 loop reads CASSLLAGGSDTQYF. In nucleotides, the CDR3 is TGTGCCAGCAGCTTACTAGCGGGGGGATCAGATACGCAGTATTTT. This chain uses TRBV5-4 with TRBJ2-3, with 12 bases that match TRBD2. V lost 2 bases and J lost 4; bases outside the gene matches: 2. The CDR3 contains 15 residues. Germline-derived CDR1 and CDR2 are SGHNT and YYREEE (reference sequence).

This clone has more than one count but fewer than ten. The genes are TRBV5-1 and TRBJ2-4, with unresolved D. Trimming removed 1 base from V and 0 bases from J, with 5 bases in between. This CDR3 has 14 amino acids. Germline V gives CDR1 SGHRS, CDR2 YFSETQ. The CDR3 nucleotides are TGCGCCAGCAGCTTGACCGTAGCCAAAAACATTCAGTACTTC. Translation gives CASSLTVAKNIQYF. The whole variable domain, remainder taken from reference TRBV5-1 and TRBJ2-4, is KAGVTQTPRYLIKTRGQQVTLSCSPISGHRSVSWYQQTPGQGLQFLFEYFSETQRNKGNFPGRFSGRQFSNSRSEMNVSTLELGDSALYLCASSLTVAKNIQYFGAGTRLSVL.

The rearrangement joins TRBV18 to TRBJ2-1; D may be TRBD1 (5 bases). Trimming removed 1 base from V and 5 bases from J, with 6 bases in between. The CDR3 runs 13 residues. The V gene's germline CDR1 is KGHSH and CDR2 LQKENI. The CDR3 DNA follows: TGTGCCAGCTCACCACGGGGCGACAATGAGCAGTTCTTC. Amino acid sequence: CASSPRGDNEQFF.

Only a few counts were recorded for this clone. The gene calls are TRBV7-6 and TRBJ2-2, with D perhaps TRBD2 (5 bases). Germline V gives CDR1 SGHVS, CDR2 FNYEAQ. The CDR3 contains 15 residues. V lost 5 bases and J lost 3, with 13 bases in between. The CDR3 DNA is TGTGCCAGCAGCCCTAGCAATGTATACACCGGGGAGCTGTTTTTT. It yields the protein CASSPSNVYTGELFF.

This rearrangement joins TRBV7-2 to TRBJ2-2; TRBD1 matches at 8 bases. The germline gives CDR1 SGHTA, CDR2 FQGNSA. The ends lost 0 bases at V and 7 bases at J; junction bases unmatched: 7. The CDR3 loop spans 16 amino acids. Here the CDR3 DNA reads TGTGCCAGCAGCTTAGCGCATGGGACAGGACTCGGGGAGCTGTTTTTT. The encoded protein is CASSLAHGTGLGELFF. The full variable domain, in which reference TRBV7-2 and TRBJ2-2 provide the parts outside the CDR3, is GAGVSQSPSNKVTEKGKDVELRCDPISGHTALYWYRQSLGQGLEFLIYFQGNSAPDKSGLPSDRFSAERTGGSVSTLTIQRTQQEDSAVYLCASSLAHGTGLGELFFGEGSRLTVL.

In regard to this clone: One end of the junction varies from germline; a read error may be responsible. The chain is built from TRBV7-7 and TRBJ2-5; perhaps TRBD2 as D (5 bases). Germline lookup yields CDR1 SSHAT and CDR2 FNYEAQ (reference sequence). There are 15 residues in the CDR3. The CDR3 reads CASSLLVRAQETQYF. CDR3 DNA: TGTGCTAGCAGCTTATTAGTGAGGGCCCAAGAGACCCAGTACTTC.

In this sample, this clone turned up a few times. At the DNA level, this CDR3 is encoded by other sequences in the same sample as well. The chain links TRBV29-1 to TRBJ2-1, with a possible D match to TRBD2 (5 bases). Germline values: CDR1 SQVTM, CDR2 ANQGSEA. V was trimmed by 1 base and J by 0 bases, leaving 7 bases between them. This CDR3 spans 14 amino acids. Here the CDR3 reads CSVEVGNSYNEQFF. DNA of the CDR3: TGCAGCGTTGAAGTCGGGAACTCCTACAATGAGCAGTTCTTC.

This chain uses TRBV4-3 with TRBJ1-4, with D hard to call. The germline CDR1 and CDR2 sequences are LGHNA and YSLEER. Trimming left V 2 bases short and J 4 bases short, with 8 bases between. The CDR3 is 14 amino acids. CDR3 nucleotide sequence: TGCGCCAGCAGCCAACCGGGCCGTAATGAAAAACTGTTTTTT. Protein sequence: CASSQPGRNEKLFF.

The sample holds a few counts of this clone. The chain links TRBV12-5 to TRBJ1-1; D gene ambiguous. Germline V lookup: CDR1 LGHNT, CDR2 FRNRAP. V was trimmed by 5 bases and J by 6 bases, leaving 10 bases between them. CDR3 length: 12 residues. The CDR3 spells CASGHSRAEAFF. In nucleotides, the CDR3 is TGTGCTAGTGGTCACAGTAGGGCTGAAGCTTTCTTT.